This T cell receptor beta chain stems from a study of Tregs in tolerant kidney transplant recipients. This CDR3 spans 16 amino acids. Sequenced by immunoSEQ multiplex PCR; TCRdb stores in-frame clones only, minus some. The profile shows roughly 66,000 clones, just under 95% of them singletons. The sample consisted of CD8+ T cells from blood, taken before the transplant. This clonotype was sampled from a human donor who received a combined kidney and bone marrow transplant. The chain joins TRBV21-1 to TRBJ2-2; the table's D gene call, TRBD1, was not cross checked with the DNA. TRBV21-1 represents a pseudogene. CDR3 amino acids: CASSEKDRGDTGELFF. The CDR3 DNA reads TGTGCCAGCAGCGAGAAGGACAGGGGGGACACCGGGGAGCTGTTTTTT.